These T cell receptor beta chains were read from a single sample in a study of blood T cell repertoires in COVID-19. Clones were read by immunoSEQ multiplex PCR, and TCRdb kept only the in-frame ones, dropping some. Of about 200,000 clones listed, about 83% are singletons. Sequences were obtained from peripheral blood. Receptor source: a person between 65 and 79 years old with COVID-19, enrolled during active disease. The CDR3 runs from the conserved cysteine through the conserved F or W. Each record gives: V gene, clone size, J gene, D gene, CDR3 protein, CDR3 DNA. A D gene is named only where the DNA matches it firmly. The size of a clone is reported for some rows only, either as once, few or many, or as a class for expanded clones.

V: TRBV18; size: NA; J: TRBJ1-6; D: TRBD1; CDR3: CASSPSGGESPLHF; DNA: TGTGCCAGCTCACCATCAGGGGGAGAATCACCCCTCCACTTT
V: TRBV30; size: NA; J: TRBJ2-7; D: TRBD2; CDR3: CAWSGRNEQYF; DNA: TGTGCCTGGAGCGGGAGGAACGAGCAGTACTTC
V: TRBV28; size: NA; J: TRBJ2-2; D: NA; CDR3: CASSQYTGELFF; DNA: TGTGCCAGCAGTCAGTACACCGGGGAGCTGTTTTTT
V: TRBV3-1/TRBV3-2; size: NA; J: TRBJ1-5; D: TRBD1; CDR3: CASSQEAGGVQPQHF; DNA: TGTGCCAGCAGCCAAGAGGCAGGGGGCGTTCAGCCCCAGCATTTT
V: TRBV5-8; size: NA; J: TRBJ2-3; D: NA; CDR3: CASSPDFIRADTQYF; DNA: TGTGCCAGCAGCCCTGACTTCATTCGGGCAGATACGCAGTATTTT
V: TRBV15; size: NA; J: TRBJ1-2; D: NA; CDR3: CATSRDLRANYGYTF; DNA: TGTGCCACCAGCAGAGATCTGAGAGCCAACTATGGCTACACCTTC
V: TRBV2; size: NA; J: TRBJ2-3; D: NA; CDR3: CARSFTAGKTDTQYF; DNA: TGTGCCAGAAGCTTCACCGCGGGCAAGACAGATACGCAGTATTTT
V: TRBV19; size: NA; J: TRBJ1-2; D: NA; CDR3: CASSMAARVYGYTF; DNA: TGTGCCAGTAGTATGGCGGCCAGGGTGTATGGCTACACCTTC
V: TRBV5-1; size: NA; J: TRBJ1-1; D: TRBD1; CDR3: CASSVSQGAETEAFF; DNA: TGCGCCAGCAGCGTATCACAGGGGGCCGAGACTGAAGCTTTCTTT
V: TRBV27; size: NA; J: TRBJ1-2; D: TRBD1; CDR3: CASSYSGGLFRYGYTF; DNA: TGTGCCAGCAGTTACTCAGGGGGTTTGTTTCGCTATGGCTACACCTTC
V: TRBV5-1; size: NA; J: TRBJ2-5; D: NA; CDR3: CASSFSVETQYF; DNA: TGCGCCAGCAGCTTTTCTGTAGAGACCCAGTACTTC
V: TRBV19; size: once; J: TRBJ2-7; D: TRBD2; CDR3: CASSIRLAGGSYEQYF; DNA: TGTGCCAGTAGTATCCGGCTAGCGGGGGGGTCCTACGAGCAGTACTTC
V: TRBV4-2; size: NA; J: TRBJ1-4; D: NA; CDR3: CASSQAPGELANEKLFF; DNA: TGTGCCAGCAGCCAAGCCCCAGGGGAACTGGCTAATGAAAAACTGTTTTTT
V: TRBV6-1; size: few; J: TRBJ2-4; D: TRBD2; CDR3: CASSEKMASGRRMAAKNIQYF; DNA: TGTGCCAGCAGTGAAAAAATGGCTAGCGGGAGAAGGATGGCGGCCAAAAACATTCAGTACTTC
V: TRBV27; size: NA; J: TRBJ1-1; D: TRBD1; CDR3: CASTLTGGRTEAFF; DNA: TGTGCCAGCACCCTGACAGGGGGAAGAACTGAAGCTTTCTTT
V: TRBV4-2; size: once; J: TRBJ2-1; D: TRBD2; CDR3: CASSHEARTRSYNEQFF; DNA: TGTGCCAGCAGCCATGAAGCAAGGACTAGATCTTACAATGAGCAGTTCTTC
V: TRBV2; size: NA; J: TRBJ1-5; D: TRBD1; CDR3: CASSLDRGYQPQHF; DNA: TGTGCCAGCAGCTTAGACAGGGGGTATCAGCCCCAGCATTTT
V: TRBV28; size: NA; J: TRBJ2-7; D: NA; CDR3: CASSSRGFPYEQYF; DNA: TGTGCCAGCAGTTCCCGGGGGTTTCCCTACGAGCAGTACTTC
V: TRBV9; size: NA; J: TRBJ1-1; D: NA; CDR3: CASTAGLRNTEAFF; DNA: TGTGCCAGCACAGCGGGACTTAGGAACACTGAAGCTTTCTTT
V: TRBV6-2/TRBV6-3; size: NA; J: TRBJ2-7; D: TRBD1; CDR3: CASSYSSLVRGLEQYF; DNA: TGTGCCAGCAGTTACTCGTCTTTGGTCAGGGGGCTTGAGCAGTACTTC
V: TRBV9; size: NA; J: TRBJ2-1; D: TRBD1; CDR3: CASSVGGQSGNEQFF; DNA: TGTGCCAGCAGCGTAGGGGGACAGTCGGGGAATGAGCAGTTCTTC
V: TRBV5-1; size: NA; J: TRBJ2-1; D: TRBD1; CDR3: CASSLAGTGAYNEQFF; DNA: TGCGCCAGCAGCTTGGCAGGGACAGGGGCCTACAATGAGCAGTTCTTC
V: TRBV9; size: few; J: TRBJ2-7; D: NA; CDR3: CASSVSGTEQYF; DNA: TGTGCCAGCAGCGTCAGCGGAACGGAGCAGTACTTC
V: TRBV18; size: NA; J: TRBJ2-7; D: TRBD2; CDR3: CASSPSASGRLGEQYF; DNA: TGTGCCAGCTCACCAAGCGCTAGCGGGAGGCTAGGCGAGCAGTACTTC
V: TRBV20-1; size: NA; J: TRBJ2-4; D: TRBD2; CDR3: CSASWSNVAGWDIQYF; DNA: TGCAGTGCTAGTTGGTCTAACGTAGCGGGGTGGGACATTCAGTACTTC
V: TRBV11-2; size: NA; J: TRBJ2-7; D: TRBD2; CDR3: CASSLARLAGGAEQYF; DNA: TGTGCCAGCAGCTTAGCCCGGCTAGCGGGAGGGGCCGAGCAGTACTTC
V: TRBV19; size: NA; J: TRBJ2-7; D: TRBD1; CDR3: CASSIEGQGSYEQYF; DNA: TGTGCCAGTAGTATAGAGGGACAGGGTTCCTACGAGCAGTACTTC
V: TRBV19; size: NA; J: TRBJ2-1; D: NA; CDR3: CASKSSGSGGYNEQFF; DNA: TGTGCCAGTAAATCGTCCGGGAGCGGTGGTTACAATGAGCAGTTCTTC
V: TRBV7-6; size: NA; J: TRBJ2-1; D: NA; CDR3: CASSWGGDIYYNEQFF; DNA: TGTGCCAGCAGCTGGGGGGGGGACATTTACTACAATGAGCAGTTCTTC
V: TRBV3-1/TRBV3-2; size: NA; J: TRBJ2-1; D: NA; CDR3: CASSQVPGGTAYNEQFF; DNA: TGTGCCAGCAGCCAGGTGCCTGGAGGGACAGCATACAATGAGCAGTTCTTC
V: TRBV28; size: NA; J: TRBJ1-6; D: TRBD1; CDR3: CATVDRVRSPLHF; DNA: TGTGCCACCGTAGACAGGGTCCGTTCACCCCTCCACTTT
V: TRBV30; size: NA; J: TRBJ2-7; D: TRBD2; CDR3: CAWSAGTTYYEQYF; DNA: TGTGCCTGGAGTGCCGGGACTACGTACTACGAGCAGTACTTC
V: TRBV5-6; size: NA; J: TRBJ2-1; D: NA; CDR3: CASSFSISYNEQFF; DNA: TGTGCCAGCAGCTTCAGTATCTCCTACAATGAGCAGTTCTTC
V: TRBV7-2; size: NA; J: TRBJ2-1; D: TRBD2; CDR3: CASSLGGGYNEQFF; DNA: TGTGCCAGCAGCTTAGGGGGGGGCTACAATGAGCAGTTCTTC
V: TRBV5-1; size: NA; J: TRBJ2-7; D: TRBD2; CDR3: CASSPSGTSGRYEQYF; DNA: TGCGCCAGCAGCCCCTCCGGGACTAGCGGGAGATACGAGCAGTACTTC
V: TRBV3-1/TRBV3-2; size: NA; J: TRBJ1-4; D: NA; CDR3: CASSQSPGEGEKLFF; DNA: TGTGCCAGCAGCCAATCGCCCGGGGAGGGGGAAAAACTGTTTTTT
V: TRBV15; size: NA; J: TRBJ1-2; D: NA; CDR3: CATSRGGSANYGYTF; DNA: TGTGCCACCAGCAGAGGAGGCTCAGCTAACTATGGCTACACCTTC
V: TRBV6-2/TRBV6-3; size: NA; J: TRBJ2-1; D: TRBD1; CDR3: CASSPMGQGVNNEQFF; DNA: TGTGCCAGCAGCCCCATGGGACAGGGGGTAAACAATGAGCAGTTCTTC
V: TRBV6-1; size: NA; J: TRBJ1-4; D: TRBD1; CDR3: CASSGGQGLLSGEKLFF; DNA: TGTGCCAGCAGTGGGGGACAGGGTTTGTTATCGGGTGAAAAACTGTTTTTT
V: TRBV9; size: NA; J: TRBJ2-2; D: TRBD2; CDR3: CASRGLESSGELFF; DNA: TGTGCCAGCAGGGGACTAGAGAGTTCCGGGGAGCTGTTTTTT
V: TRBV5-1; size: NA; J: TRBJ1-1; D: NA; CDR3: CASSLAGGRLNTEAFF; DNA: TGCGCCAGCAGCTTGGCCGGCGGCAGATTGAACACTGAAGCTTTCTTT
V: TRBV19; size: NA; J: TRBJ1-3; D: NA; CDR3: CASSIGRQGTTGNTIYF; DNA: TGTGCCAGTAGTATAGGAAGGCAGGGTACGACTGGAAACACCATATATTTT